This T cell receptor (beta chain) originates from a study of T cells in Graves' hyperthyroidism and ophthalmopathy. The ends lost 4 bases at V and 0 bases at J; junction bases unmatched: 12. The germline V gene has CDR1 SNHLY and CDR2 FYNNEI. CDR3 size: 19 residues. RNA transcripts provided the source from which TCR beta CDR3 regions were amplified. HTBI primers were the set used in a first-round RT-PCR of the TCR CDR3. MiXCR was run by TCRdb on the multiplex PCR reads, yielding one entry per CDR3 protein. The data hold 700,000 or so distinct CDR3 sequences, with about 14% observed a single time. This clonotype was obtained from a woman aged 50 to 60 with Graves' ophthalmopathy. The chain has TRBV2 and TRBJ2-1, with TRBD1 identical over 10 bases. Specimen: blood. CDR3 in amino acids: CASSGWTGGAEISYNEQFF. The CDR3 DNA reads TGTGCCAGCAGTGGGTGGACAGGGGGAGCTGAAATCTCCTACAATGAGCAGTTCTTC.